The 17 T cell receptor beta chains reported below all come from one sample, sequenced in a study of post-analysis software for immune sequencing data. The antigens these receptors bind are not known. Tagging with unique molecular identifiers was a feature of the TCR beta cDNA libraries. TCRdb re-analysed the PCR reads in MiXCR, keeping a single row per CDR3 protein. The sample carries 820,000 or so distinct CDR3 sequences, approximately 53% recorded once. Overall study results and limits: In patients, TRBV5-6, TRBV5-1 and TRBV20-1 belonged to five TRBV segments found more frequently than in controls.

Sequencing input: blood. The receptors stem from a girl aged 5 to 17 with multiple sclerosis.

In nucleotides, the CDR3 is TGCAGCGTCTCACCCCAGGCGGGAGGGGAAGATGAGCAGTTCTTC. Translated: CSVSPQAGGEDEQFF. The chain combines TRBV29-1 with TRBJ2-1, with 9 positions matching TRBD2. This CDR3 is built from 15 residues. Germline lookup yields CDR1 SQVTM and CDR2 ANQGSEA. Trimming cost V 6 bases and J 8 bases; bases outside gene matches: 14.

The genes are TRBV5-1 and TRBJ2-4; 11 bases are a match to TRBD1. The closer fit of TRBJ2-7 to the DNA end suggests the J call may be wrong. The CDR3 is made up of 16 amino acids. Germline V gives CDR1 SGHRS, CDR2 YFSETQ. The CDR3 DNA reads as TGCGCCAGCAGCCCAGGACAGGGGGCGTACCCCTACGAGCAGTACTTC. Protein: CASSPGQGAYPYEQYF.

This chain joins TRBV7-3 and TRBJ2-1; TRBD2 aligns across 14 bases. The CDR3 loop spans 16 amino acids. V lost 5 bases and J lost 8; bases outside the gene matches: 8. Germline V gene data show CDR1 as SGHTA and CDR2 as FQGTGA. CDR3 DNA: TGTGCCAGCAGCCCCGGACTAGCGGGAGGTGCGGATGAGCAGTTCTTC. Protein: CASSPGLAGGADEQFF.

This clonotype was observed a handful of times. This chain uses TRBV20-1 with TRBJ1-5; D remains unclear. Germline CDR1 is DFQATT and CDR2 is SNEGSKA (reference sequence). The CDR3 length is 14 residues. Trimming removed 1 base from V and 5 bases from J, with 12 bases in between. For the CDR3, the DNA is TGCAGTGCTAGAGTGCGGGATTGGGATCAGCCCCAGCATTTT. Protein sequence: CSARVRDWDQPQHF.

The CDR3 DNA is TGCGCCAGCAGCCAACGGGCCGGGGTCTTCTCCTATAATTCACCCCTCCACTTT. Translating gives CASSQRAGVFSYNSPLHF. The V gene is TRBV4-1, the J gene TRBJ1-6; D unresolved. Trimming took off 2 bases at V and 0 bases at J, with 14 bases between the two ends. The CDR3 has 18 residues. Per germline, CDR1 MGHRA and CDR2 YSYEKL.

This clonotype showed up just a few times. J is TRBJ1-3 and V is TRBV15; TRBD1 is a possible D gene (5 bases). CDR1 and CDR2 (germline): LNHNV, YYDKDF (reference sequence). Trimming removed 0 bases at V and 1 base at J, with 13 bases between. The CDR3 has 17 residues. The CDR3 region is CATSRDPQGLSGNTIYF. CDR3 nucleotide sequence: TGTGCCACCAGCAGAGATCCTCAGGGTCTGTCTGGAAACACCATATATTTT.

The chain carries TRBV10-3 and TRBJ1-2; D unclear. The V and J ends lost 3 bases and 4 bases respectively, with 6 bases between them. CDR3 length: 12 amino acids. Germline V gene lookup returns CDR1 ENHRY and CDR2 SYGVKD. The DNA of the CDR3 is TGTGCCATCAGTGATGGAGGCTATGGCTACACCTTC. Protein product: CAISDGGYGYTF.

The chain carries TRBV20-1 and TRBJ2-7; TRBD2 matches 14 bases. Germline loops: CDR1 DFQATT, CDR2 SNEGSKA (reference sequence). The CDR3 totals 15 residues. The V and J ends lost 4 bases and 3 bases, in that order; junction bases with no gene match: 5. CDR3 sequence reads: CSATGTSGRGYEQYF. CDR3 nucleotides: TGCAGTGCTACCGGGACTAGCGGGAGAGGCTACGAGCAGTACTTC.

This clonotype was seen more than once but under ten times. This chain uses TRBV20-1 with TRBJ2-1; D might be TRBD1 (5 bases). TRBJ2-7 matches the DNA end more closely, so the J call is doubtful. CDR3 length: 12 amino acids. The germline V gene encodes CDR1 DFQATT and CDR2 SNEGSKA (reference sequence). CDR3 coding DNA: TGCAGTGCTAGTGACAGCACCTACGAGCAGTACTTC. Its translation: CSASDSTYEQYF.

This clonotype was counted between two and nine times. The V gene is TRBV20-1, the J gene TRBJ2-7, with D uncertain. In germline, CDR1 is DFQATT, CDR2 SNEGSKA (reference sequence). Trimming left V 5 bases short and J 9 bases short, with 14 bases between. The CDR3 loop spans 11 amino acids. The CDR3 DNA reads TGCAGTGCTCTCGGCGCTACCGGGCAGTACTTC. Its translation is CSALGATGQYF.

The V and J genes are TRBV5-1 and TRBJ2-3, with a possible D match to TRBD2 (5 bases). The CDR3 runs 14 residues. Trimming cost V 2 bases and J 3 bases, with 10 bases left between them. CDR1 SGHRS and CDR2 YFSETQ come from the germline V gene. This CDR3 reads CASSLEGETDTQYF. The CDR3 region has the DNA TGCGCCAGCAGCTTAGAGGGAGAAACAGATACGCAGTATTTT.

The CDR3 DNA sequence: TGTGCCAGCAGCTTAGCGGACTATACGCAGTTCTTC. As protein: CASSLADYTQFF. This chain links TRBV7-9 with TRBJ2-1, with D perhaps matching TRBD2 (6 bases). Germline lookup yields CDR1 SEHNR and CDR2 FQNEAQ (reference sequence). Trimming stripped 0 bases from V and 12 bases from J, with 9 bases between. The CDR3 consists of 12 residues.

The V gene is TRBV5-1, the J gene TRBJ2-1; D is uncertain. CDR3 size: 11 residues. CDR1 and CDR2 from the germline V gene are SGHRS and YFSETQ. Trimming took 4 bases from V and 7 from J, leaving 6 bases between them. The CDR3 protein is CASSLCNEQFF. For the CDR3, the DNA is TGCGCCAGCAGCCTCTGTAATGAGCAGTTCTTC.

This chain links TRBV11-2 with TRBJ2-3; D perhaps matches TRBD1 (6 bases). The CDR3 spans 18 residues. Between the trimmed V and J ends, which lost 2 bases and 0 bases, there was a span of 18 bases. The V gene's germline CDR1 is SGHAT and CDR2 FQNNGV. The CDR3, as DNA: TGTGCCAGCAGCTTAACGGGACATGGCCAATCTAGCACAGATACGCAGTATTTT. Its translation: CASSLTGHGQSSTDTQYF.

This sequence joins TRBV20-1 and TRBJ2-7; 9 bases agree with TRBD1. This CDR3 contains 15 residues. V lost 6 bases to trimming and J lost 3 bases; unmatched junction nucleotides: 12. Germline CDR1 DFQATT, CDR2 SNEGSKA (reference sequence). In DNA form, the CDR3 reads TGCAGTGCCACCTTCCCGGGACAGGGCGACTACGAGCAGTACTTC. As protein: CSATFPGQGDYEQYF.

The V and J genes are TRBV4-1 and TRBJ2-4; D gene ambiguous. In germline, CDR1 is MGHRA, CDR2 YSYEKL. The CDR3 is 17 amino acids. Trimming removed 0 bases from V and 0 bases from J, with 12 bases in between. The CDR3 spells CASSQDDVLLAKNIQYF. CDR3 coding DNA: TGCGCCAGCAGCCAAGATGACGTCCTCCTAGCCAAAAACATTCAGTACTTC.

This chain connects TRBV4-1 to TRBJ1-2; no clear D gene. Per germline, CDR1 MGHRA and CDR2 YSYEKL. Trimming cost V 3 bases and J 8 bases, with 16 bases left between them. The CDR3 is 14 residues long. CDR3 sequence (DNA): TGCGCCAGCAGCCATCTATTAGGGTCTGACGGCTACACCTTC. This gives the protein CASSHLLGSDGYTF.